This T cell receptor (beta chain) derives from a study of CD8 T cells in ankylosing spondylitis. TCRdb called the 5' RACE reads again in MiXCR, with one record for every CDR3 protein. The sample includes around 150,000 distinct CDR3 sequences, under 45% of them seen just once. The source material was synovial fluid, either unsorted or a sorted T cell fraction (not recorded which). The origin of this receptor is a male donor with ankylosing spondylitis.

The DNA of the CDR3 is TGTGCCAGCGAACCTACAGGGGGCTCCTACGAGCAGTACTTC. As protein: CASEPTGGSYEQYF. The chain has TRBV28 and TRBJ2-7, with 8 positions matching TRBD1. The length of the CDR3 is 14 residues. Germline assignment: CDR1 MDHEN and CDR2 SYDVKM. V was pared by 8 bases and J by 0 bases, with 6 bases of the junction left unmatched. Based on the CDR3 plus reference TRBV28 and TRBJ2-7, the full variable domain is DVKVTQSSRYLVKRTGEKVFLECVQDMDHENMFWYRQDPGLGLRLIYFSYDVKMKEKGDIPEGYSVSREKKERFSLILESASTNQTSMYLCASEPTGGSYEQYFGPGTRLTVT.